The 9 T cell receptor beta chains reported below all come from one sample, sequenced in a study of cytomegalovirus exposure and HLA in healthy donors. 13 Jbeta primers and 60 Vbeta primers were used for the PCR. TCRdb's copy holds only in-frame clones and misses some; the assay was immunoSEQ multiplex PCR. The sample has roughly 190,000 clones; 79% are singletons. Sequenced: PBMCs. These receptors originate from a woman younger than 35 in good health and CMV-seronegative.

V usage is TRBV5-8 and J usage is TRBJ2-5, with TRBD2 identical over 12 bases. The germline CDR1 and CDR2 sequences are SGHTS and YDEGEE. J gave up 2 bases and V 0 bases, and 5 bases lay outside the gene matches. The CDR3 sequence is 17 residues long. CDR3 protein: CASSLGALAGGQETQYF. The CDR3 coding sequence is TGTGCCAGCAGCTTGGGGGCACTAGCGGGGGGACAAGAGACCCAGTACTTC. The variable domain in full, with the rest retrieved from reference TRBV5-8 and TRBJ2-5, is EAGVTQSPTHLIKTRGQQATLRCSPISGHTSVYWYQQALGLGLQFLLWYDEGEERNRGNFPPRFSGRQFPNYSSELNVNALELEDSALYLCASSLGALAGGQETQYFGPGTRLLVL.

This sequence joins TRBV6-1 and TRBJ1-4; no firm D call. Trimming stripped 2 bases from V and 8 bases from J, with 6 bases between. The CDR3 has 12 residues. Germline lookup yields CDR1 MNHNS and CDR2 SASEGT. The CDR3 is CASSEIGEKLFF. CDR3 nucleotide sequence: TGTGCCAGCAGTGAAATTGGCGAAAAACTGTTTTTT.

The V and J genes are TRBV19 and TRBJ1-1; D ambiguous. Germline V gives CDR1 LNHDA, CDR2 SQIVND (reference sequence). V was pared by 5 bases and J by 1 base, with 11 bases between. This CDR3 comprises 14 residues. This chain's CDR3 is CASSYRGRNTEAFF. The DNA for the CDR3 is TGTGCCAGTAGTTACCGGGGTCGGAACACTGAAGCTTTCTTT.

The rearrangement joins TRBV19 to TRBJ2-3; tentatively, D is TRBD1 (6 bases). The CDR3 is 13 residues long. From germline, CDR1 is LNHDA and CDR2 SQIVND (reference sequence). V lost 10 bases, J lost 5 bases, and 16 bases lay in between. CDR3 sequence: CATATGFQDTQYF. CDR3 nucleotides: TGTGCCACCGCAACAGGGTTCCAAGATACGCAGTATTTT.

This sequence joins TRBV19 and TRBJ1-6; 9 nucleotides agree with TRBD1. Germline CDR1 LNHDA, CDR2 SQIVND (reference sequence). The CDR3 is 18 amino acids. V lost 3 bases to trimming and J lost 0 bases; unmatched junction nucleotides: 6. The CDR3 reads CASSIQGQGRSYNSPLHF. CDR3 DNA sequence: TGTGCCAGTAGTATCCAAGGACAGGGGCGCTCCTATAATTCACCCCTCCACTTT. Full variable domain (remainder filled in from reference TRBV19 and TRBJ1-6): DGGITQSPKYLFRKEGQNVTLSCEQNLNHDAMYWYRQDPGQGLRLIYYSQIVNDFQKGDIAEGYSVSREKKESFPLTVTSAQKNPTAFYLCASSIQGQGRSYNSPLHFGNGTRLTVT.

J is TRBJ1-2 and V is TRBV18; TRBD1 might be the D (6 bases). This CDR3 spans 15 amino acids. Trimming pared 5 bases from V and 8 bases from J, leaving 21 bases between. Germline CDR1 is KGHSH and CDR2 is LQKENI. The CDR3 spells CASSLDRQELWGYTF. In DNA, the CDR3 is TGTGCCAGCTCATTAGACAGACAGGAACTATGGGGCTACACCTTC.

This chain connects TRBV4-1 to TRBJ2-7; D possibly corresponds to TRBD1 (5 bases). Per germline, CDR1 MGHRA and CDR2 YSYEKL. V lost 0 bases, J lost 0 bases, and 21 bases lay in between. This CDR3 is 19 amino acids long. The CDR3 spells CASSQELVLGRPRSYEQYF. In DNA, the CDR3 is TGCGCCAGCAGCCAAGAATTGGTCCTGGGGCGCCCCCGCTCCTACGAGCAGTACTTC.

Here the CDR3 reads CASSIYSGASLRGQYF. The CDR3 DNA follows: TGTGCCAGCAGCATTTATAGCGGGGCATCTCTACGAGGGCAGTACTTC. This chain uses TRBV12-1 with TRBJ2-7; whether TRBD2, the table's D call, matches the DNA was not checked. TRBV12-1 is a pseudogene. The CDR3 is 16 residues long.

This chain connects TRBV27 to TRBJ2-5, with 8 bases aligning to TRBD1. The germline V gene encodes CDR1 MNHEY and CDR2 SMNVEV (reference sequence). J gave up 5 bases and V 3 bases, and 8 bases lay outside the gene matches. The CDR3 has 15 amino acids. The DNA of the CDR3 is TGTGCCAGCAGTTTCGACAGGGGTCGGAGGGAGACCCAGTACTTC. Translation: CASSFDRGRRETQYF.